Each of the 26 T cell receptor beta chains below was sequenced from the same sample in a study of CD8+CD57+ T cells in acquired aplastic anemia. For sequencing, patients were chosen who had shown expansion of CD8+CD57+ cells by flow cytometry. Genomic DNA provided the template from which TCR beta VDJ and CDR3 profiles were obtained. TCRdb re-called the reads with MiXCR, one entry per CDR3 protein. Among some 180,000 distinct CDR3 sequences listed, 50% to 65% were seen once. What was sequenced was sorted CD4+, CD8+, or CD8+CD57+ T cells (not recorded which) from PBMCs. These receptors all come from a human donor with aplastic anemia.

V is TRBV4-1 and J is TRBJ2-1; 9 nucleotides line up with TRBD2. The V segment lost 6 bases and the J segment 3 bases; nucleotides outside the gene matches: 9. The CDR3 has 16 residues. Germline CDR1 and CDR2: MGHRA and YSYEKL. The CDR3 nucleotides are TGCGCCAGCAGGTCTTTAGCGGGAGAATTCTACAATGAGCAGTTCTTC. Its protein product is CASRSLAGEFYNEQFF.

CDR3 protein: CASSILPGHSYEQYF. The CDR3 DNA follows: TGTGCCAGCAGCATTCTCCCGGGACACAGCTACGAGCAGTACTTC. The chain is built from TRBV7-2 and TRBJ2-7; D possibly corresponds to TRBD1 (6 bases). Trimming left V 5 bases short and J 3 bases short, with 17 bases between. Germline lookup yields CDR1 SGHTA and CDR2 FQGNSA. This CDR3 spans 15 amino acids.

This clonotype came up a few times. J is TRBJ2-7 and V is TRBV12-3 or TRBV12-4, with TRBD2 matching over 12 bases. The ends lost 6 bases at V and 6 bases at J; junction bases unmatched: 3. The CDR3 is 13 amino acids. The CDR3 nucleotides read TGTGCCAGCAGGCCACTAGCGGGGGGCGAGCAGTACTTC. Translating gives CASRPLAGGEQYF.

The chain has TRBV5-1 and TRBJ2-1; TRBD2 agrees at 12 bases. Germline CDR1 SGHRS, CDR2 YFSETQ. The J segment lost 7 bases and the V segment lost 0 bases, leaving 5 bases of the junction unmatched. The CDR3 has 16 amino acids. The CDR3 sequence: CASSLVITSGGNEQFF. Here the CDR3 DNA reads TGCGCCAGCAGCTTGGTTATAACTAGCGGGGGGAATGAGCAGTTCTTC.

The chain is built from TRBV7-9 and TRBJ2-7; 9 bases map to TRBD2. This CDR3 is built from 14 residues. J was trimmed by 5 bases and V by 5 bases; bases with no gene match: 7. Germline CDR1 and CDR2: SEHNR and FQNEAQ (reference sequence). CDR3 residues: CASSPGTSFNEQYF. CDR3 nucleotide sequence: TGTGCCAGCAGCCCCGGGACTAGCTTCAACGAGCAGTACTTC.

A note on this clonotype: It may be a read error: a sequence one base away is much more abundant. This rearrangement joins TRBV28 to TRBJ2-7; 11 positions agree with TRBD1. The V and J ends lost 8 bases and 4 bases, in that order; junction bases with no gene match: 1. Germline V gene sequence: CDR1 MDHEN, CDR2 SYDVKM. This CDR3 is 12 amino acids long. In DNA form, the CDR3 reads TGTGCCAGCGGACAGGGGGCTTACGAGCAGTACTTC. Protein sequence: CASGQGAYEQYF. Looking up the rest from reference TRBV28 and TRBJ2-7 gives the full variable domain: DVKVTQSSRYLVKRTGEKVFLECVQDMDHENMFWYRQDPGLGLRLIYFSYDVKMKEKGDIPEGYSVSREKKERFSLILESASTNQTSMYLCASGQGAYEQYFGPGTRLTVT.

The chain uses TRBV5-1 and TRBJ2-1; 10 bases fit TRBD2. The CDR3 runs 15 residues. V was pared by 5 bases and J by 6 bases, with 8 bases of the junction left unmatched. Germline-derived CDR1 and CDR2 are SGHRS and YFSETQ. The CDR3 spells CASSGASGRPNEQFF. DNA of the CDR3: TGCGCCAGCAGTGGAGCTAGCGGGAGACCCAATGAGCAGTTCTTC.

The chain carries TRBV12-3 or TRBV12-4 and TRBJ1-2; a weak D match, TRBD1 (5 bases). The CDR3 is 14 amino acids. Between the trimmed V and J ends, which lost 5 bases and 4 bases, there was a span of 14 bases. DNA of the CDR3: TGTGCCAGCAGTCTCCGGGACGGCAGCTATGGCTACACCTTC. Protein sequence: CASSLRDGSYGYTF.

The chain carries TRBV7-9 and TRBJ2-1, with D hard to call. V was trimmed by 5 bases and J by 7 bases, leaving 12 bases between them. CDR1 and CDR2 (germline): SEHNR, FQNEAQ (reference sequence). The CDR3 contains 13 residues. The chain's CDR3 is CASSPPGWNEQFF. The CDR3 DNA sequence: TGTGCCAGCAGCCCCCCGGGCTGGAATGAGCAGTTCTTC.

This chain uses TRBV2 with TRBJ1-2, with 10 positions matching TRBD1. The ends lost 6 bases at V and 4 bases at J; junction bases unmatched: 8. Germline V gene lookup returns CDR1 SNHLY and CDR2 FYNNEI. The CDR3 runs 15 residues. This chain's CDR3 is CASRISGTGAYGYTF. CDR3 nucleotide sequence: TGTGCCAGCAGAATTTCCGGGACAGGGGCCTATGGCTACACCTTC.

The chain recombines TRBV15 with TRBJ2-3; 9 bases agree with TRBD2. CDR3 length: 16 amino acids. The germline gives CDR1 LNHNV, CDR2 YYDKDF (reference sequence). The junction had 9 bases not matched to a gene; V was cut back by 5 bases and J by 3 bases. CDR3 nucleotides: TGTGCCACCAGCCCCCCGAGCAGCGGGAGGACAGATACGCAGTATTTT. This gives the protein CATSPPSSGRTDTQYF.

As regards this clonotype: One end of the junction does not line up with germline, which may come from a read error. The gene calls are TRBV7-9 and TRBJ2-7, with TRBD1 as a possible D gene (6 bases). This CDR3 has 12 residues. Germline V gene lookup returns CDR1 SEHNR and CDR2 FQNEAQ (reference sequence). DNA of the CDR3: TGTTCCAGCAGCTTAGATGGGGGCGGACAGTACTTC. This codes for CSSSLDGGGQYF.

The gene calls are TRBV7-3 and TRBJ2-1; 9 bases map to TRBD2. The CDR3 is 14 amino acids. Trimming cost V 5 bases and J 9 bases; bases outside gene matches: 8. The germline V gene has CDR1 SGHTA and CDR2 FQGTGA. CDR3 bases: TGTGCCAGCAGCCCGGCCGGGACTAGCCGTGAGCAGTTCTTC. It codes for CASSPAGTSREQFF.

The chain joins TRBV5-5 to TRBJ2-1; no firm D call. The CDR3 sequence is 15 residues long. V shed 0 bases and J shed 8 bases, with 15 bases lying between them. The germline V gene has CDR1 SGHKS and CDR2 YYEKEE (reference sequence). CDR3 DNA: TGTGCCAGCAGCTTGGCTGGGCCCATGGTGGATGAGCAGTTCTTC. Translated, it gives CASSLAGPMVDEQFF.

This clonotype was detected many times. The chain is built from TRBV5-8 and TRBJ2-2; unclear D gene. There are 13 residues in the CDR3. From germline, CDR1 is SGHTS and CDR2 YDEGEE. V was pared by 0 bases and J by 3 bases, with 3 bases between. The CDR3, as DNA: TGTGCCAGCAGCTTGGGGCACACCGGGGAGCTGTTTTTT. Protein product: CASSLGHTGELFF.

The gene calls are TRBV19 and TRBJ2-2; unclear D gene. Germline CDR1 reads LNHDA; CDR2 reads SQIVND (reference sequence). Trimming removed 7 bases from V and 2 bases from J, with 8 bases in between. The length of the CDR3 is 13 residues. The CDR3 loop is CASIMRNTGELFF. In nucleotides, the CDR3 is TGTGCCAGTATTATGAGAAACACCGGGGAGCTGTTTTTT.

This clonotype was recorded only once. This sequence joins TRBV12-3 or TRBV12-4 and TRBJ2-2, with 8 bases lining up with TRBD2. After removal of 5 bases from V and 7 bases from J, the junction contained 6 bases not matched to a gene. The CDR3 consists of 14 residues. This CDR3 is CASSSFGGVGELFF. The CDR3 DNA sequence: TGTGCCAGCAGTAGTTTCGGGGGGGTCGGGGAGCTGTTTTTT.

The chain employs TRBV5-1 and TRBJ2-5; 9 bases agree with TRBD1. The CDR3 has 14 residues. CDR1 is SGHRS, CDR2 YFSETQ, per germline. Losses at the gene ends were 4 bases for V and 5 bases for J; bases not matched to a gene: 6. The CDR3 DNA is TGCGCCAGCAGCCGTACAGGGGGCGTGGAGACCCAGTACTTC. The encoded protein is CASSRTGGVETQYF.

CDR3 loop: CASSRFNRGATDTQYF. CDR3 in DNA: TGTGCCAGCAGCCGATTCAACCGGGGAGCCACAGATACGCAGTATTTT. This chain joins TRBV7-2 and TRBJ2-3; possibly TRBD2 for D (5 bases). Germline values: CDR1 SGHTA, CDR2 FQGNSA. This CDR3 comprises 16 residues. V was trimmed by 5 bases and J by 2 bases, leaving 17 bases between them.

CDR3 residues: CASRWDTGGSGANVLTF. The CDR3 DNA reads as TGTGCCAGCAGGTGGGACACCGGCGGTTCAGGGGCCAACGTCCTGACTTTC. The chain employs TRBV7-3 and TRBJ2-6; tentatively, D is TRBD1 (6 bases). The germline CDR1 and CDR2 sequences are SGHTA and FQGTGA. The CDR3 runs 17 residues. Trimming stripped 6 bases from V and 4 bases from J, with 19 bases between.

This rearrangement joins TRBV6-1 to TRBJ2-1, with 8 bases matching TRBD2. The V segment lost 5 bases and the J segment 2 bases; nucleotides outside the gene matches: 5. This CDR3 contains 15 residues. The V gene's germline CDR1 is MNHNS and CDR2 SASEGT. CDR3 bases: TGTGCCAGCAGTCGTAGCGGGACTACCTACAATGAGCAGTTCTTC. Amino acid sequence: CASSRSGTTYNEQFF.

The J gene is TRBJ2-1, the V gene TRBV2; D may correspond to TRBD1 or TRBD2 (6 bases each). V was clipped by 0 bases and J by 2 bases, with 11 bases between them. Germline-derived CDR1 and CDR2 are SNHLY and FYNNEI. The length of the CDR3 is 16 residues. The CDR3 reads CASSEAVGGPYNEQFF. The CDR3 region has the DNA TGTGCCAGCAGTGAAGCGGTGGGGGGCCCCTACAATGAGCAGTTCTTC.

The chain has TRBV25-1 and TRBJ1-3; no firm D call. The CDR3 sequence is 12 residues long. The V end lost 5 bases, the J end lost 9 bases, and 11 bases lay between the germline ends. Germline values: CDR1 MGHDK, CDR2 SYGVNS. CDR3 in amino acids: CASSPTTSTIYF. The CDR3 nucleotides are TGTGCCAGCAGTCCCACGACGAGCACCATATATTTT.

With regard to this clonotype: Since a much larger clone is just one base distant, this may be a read error. The rearrangement links TRBV19 to TRBJ2-4; 9 nucleotides align to TRBD1. V shed 4 bases, J shed 1 base, and the junction held 11 bases outside the gene matches. The length of the CDR3 is 18 residues. Germline CDR1 and CDR2: LNHDA and SQIVND (reference sequence). For the CDR3, the DNA is TGTGCCAGTAGTACTTCACAGGGGGCGAGGTCTGCCAAAAACATTCAGTACTTC. Its translation: CASSTSQGARSAKNIQYF.

This clonotype was seen ten or more times. The J gene is TRBJ2-7, the V gene TRBV27, with 7 bases lining up with TRBD1. The CDR3 sequence is 14 residues long. Germline CDR1 reads MNHEY; CDR2 reads SMNVEV (reference sequence). The junction had 8 bases not matched to a gene; V was cut back by 6 bases and J by 3 bases. The CDR3 loop is CASSRTGTVYEQYF. The DNA for the CDR3 is TGTGCCAGCAGCCGGACAGGAACCGTCTACGAGCAGTACTTC.

Only a few counts were recorded for this clonotype. The V and J genes are TRBV20-1 and TRBJ2-5, with 11 bases that match TRBD1. Germline loops: CDR1 DFQATT, CDR2 SNEGSKA (reference sequence). The CDR3 is 16 residues long. The ends lost 5 bases at V and 0 bases at J; junction bases unmatched: 8. The CDR3 nucleotides read TGCAGTGCTCGGACAGGGGGCCGGCCGTACCAAGAGACCCAGTACTTC. Translating it yields CSARTGGRPYQETQYF.